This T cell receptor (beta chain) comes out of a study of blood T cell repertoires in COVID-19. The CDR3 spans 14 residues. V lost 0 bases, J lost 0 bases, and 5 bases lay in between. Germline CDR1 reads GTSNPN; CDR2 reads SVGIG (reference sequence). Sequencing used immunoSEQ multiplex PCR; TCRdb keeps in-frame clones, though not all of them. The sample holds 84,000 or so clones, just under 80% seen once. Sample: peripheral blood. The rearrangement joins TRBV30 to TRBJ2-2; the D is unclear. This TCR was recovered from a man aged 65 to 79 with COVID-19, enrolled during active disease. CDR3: CAWSVRANTGELFF. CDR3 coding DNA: TGTGCCTGGAGTGTACGGGCGAACACCGGGGAGCTGTTTTTT.